Presented here are 15 T cell receptor beta chains from one specimen sequenced in a study of T cell responses to AZD1222 COVID-19 vaccine. The data were produced by immunoSEQ multiplex PCR, yet TCRdb's version contains in-frame clones alone and is incomplete. Of some 130,000 clones in the sample, about 90% were seen once. The source material was peripheral blood, sampled on day 0 of AZD1222 vaccination. The receptors were sampled from an adult in good health.

This chain joins TRBV5-6 and TRBJ1-2; 7 bases map to TRBD1. The V segment lost 4 bases and the J segment 3 bases; nucleotides outside the gene matches: 6. The CDR3 extends over 14 amino acids. CDR1 SGHDT and CDR2 YYEEEE come from the germline V gene. This CDR3 reads CASSIPGTDYGYTF. CDR3 nucleotide sequence: TGTGCCAGCAGCATCCCCGGGACAGACTATGGCTACACCTTC.

The chain combines TRBV25-1 with TRBJ1-4; D call uncertain. V dropped 3 bases and J dropped 0 bases, with 5 bases sitting between them. Germline V gene lookup returns CDR1 MGHDK and CDR2 SYGVNS. The CDR3 covers 14 residues. The CDR3 sequence is CASSDITTNEKLFF. The CDR3, as DNA: TGTGCCAGCAGTGACATTACAACTAATGAAAAACTGTTTTTT.

V and J are TRBV5-1 and TRBJ2-7; tentative D call: TRBD1 (5 bases). Per germline, CDR1 SGHRS and CDR2 YFSETQ. The V end was cut by 0 bases, the J end by 2 bases, with 9 bases between. The CDR3 sequence is 14 residues long. The CDR3 DNA reads as TGCGCCAGCAGCTTGGCAGGGAATGCCTACGAGCAGTACTTC. Translation gives CASSLAGNAYEQYF. Looking up the rest from reference TRBV5-1 and TRBJ2-7 gives the full variable domain: KAGVTQTPRYLIKTRGQQVTLSCSPISGHRSVSWYQQTPGQGLQFLFEYFSETQRNKGNFPGRFSGRQFSNSRSEMNVSTLELGDSALYLCASSLAGNAYEQYFGPGTRLTVT.

This clone has more than one count but fewer than ten. V gene TRBV19 combines with J gene TRBJ1-6; D perhaps matches TRBD1 (6 bases). CDR3 length: 16 residues. Per the germline V gene, CDR1 is LNHDA and CDR2 is SQIVND (reference sequence). Trimming left V 5 bases short and J 10 bases short, with 21 bases between. CDR3 nucleotide sequence: TGTGCCAGTAGTGCCGGGACACGGCGTGTTGGGTCACCCCTCCACTTT. Translating gives CASSAGTRRVGSPLHF.

The chain uses TRBV30 and TRBJ2-7; no firm D call. With 0 bases removed from V and 7 bases from J, the gap between germline ends came to 7 bases. CDR3 size: 11 residues. Germline CDR1 and CDR2: GTSNPN and SVGIG (reference sequence). The CDR3 DNA reads as TGTGCCTGGAGTGTACTGAGGGAGCAGTACTTC. Protein sequence: CAWSVLREQYF.

The J gene is TRBJ2-4, the V gene TRBV10-3; maybe TRBD2 (5 bases). The ends were cut back, 2 bases at V and 10 bases at J, with 12 bases in the middle. Germline V gene sequence: CDR1 ENHRY, CDR2 SYGVKD. There are 13 residues in the CDR3. In DNA form, the CDR3 reads TGTGCCATCAGTGAGGAGGGAAGGGAAATTCAGTACTTC. The encoded protein is CAISEEGREIQYF.

The CDR3 nucleotides are TGTGCCAGCAGGCCTCAGAACACTGAAGCTTTCTTT. Translation gives CASRPQNTEAFF. The chain joins TRBV6-5 to TRBJ1-1; D ambiguous. Between the trimmed V and J ends, which lost 6 bases and 1 base, there was a span of 6 bases. Germline lookup yields CDR1 MNHEY and CDR2 SVGAGI. The CDR3 is made up of 12 amino acids.

The chain employs TRBV6-4 and TRBJ2-1; maybe TRBD2 (6 bases). The CDR3 contains 17 residues. Trimming removed 4 bases at V and 2 bases at J, with 18 bases between. Germline V gene sequence: CDR1 MRHNA, CDR2 SNTAGT. CDR3 in amino acids: CASSVGWDFPPYNEQFF. In nucleotides, the CDR3 is TGTGCCAGCAGTGTAGGATGGGACTTTCCACCCTACAATGAGCAGTTCTTC.

The chain carries TRBV7-2 and TRBJ1-5; D not resolved. V was clipped by 1 base and J by 1 base, with 8 bases between them. The CDR3 has 15 residues. Germline CDR1 SGHTA, CDR2 FQGNSA. The DNA of the CDR3 is TGTGCCAGCAGCTTAGAGGACGGCAGCAATCAGCCCCAGCATTTT. Its protein is CASSLEDGSNQPQHF.

The CDR3 DNA reads as TGTGCCAGCAGGGGGTTTAGTATCTCTAGCGGGAGAACCCTAGCCAAAAACATTCAGTACTTC. Translation: CASRGFSISSGRTLAKNIQYF. The chain combines TRBV27 with TRBJ2-4; TRBD2 matches 10 bases. The CDR3 runs 21 residues. Germline-derived CDR1 and CDR2 are MNHEY and SMNVEV (reference sequence). V dropped 6 bases and J dropped 0; count of bases not matched to a gene: 20.

CDR3 protein: CSASQGSYYGYTF. CDR3 nucleotide sequence: TGCAGTGCTAGTCAGGGCTCTTACTATGGCTACACCTTC. This chain uses TRBV20-1 with TRBJ1-2; D may be TRBD1 (5 bases). This CDR3 region has 13 residues. V was trimmed by 3 bases and J by 3 bases, leaving 11 bases between them. The V gene's germline CDR1 is DFQATT and CDR2 SNEGSKA (reference sequence).

This rearrangement joins TRBV5-5 to TRBJ1-1; no clear D gene. Deletions cut 4 bases from V and 0 bases from J, with 10 bases between. Germline V gives CDR1 SGHKS, CDR2 YYEKEE (reference sequence). The CDR3 spans 14 residues. The CDR3 loop reads CASSPERVNTEAFF. The CDR3 region has the DNA TGTGCCAGCAGCCCGGAGCGGGTGAACACTGAAGCTTTCTTT.

This clone was found a few times. This sequence joins TRBV7-8 and TRBJ1-2, with TRBD1 matching over 9 bases. Germline V gives CDR1 SGHVS, CDR2 FQNEAQ. The CDR3 has 13 amino acids. V lost 5 bases and J lost 8; bases outside the gene matches: 6. CDR3 sequence (DNA): TGTGCCAGCAGCCTGGGGACAGGGAACGGCTACACCTTC. Translating it yields CASSLGTGNGYTF.

The chain is built from TRBV7-9 and TRBJ2-3; D gene unclear. There are 11 residues in the CDR3. Trimming left V 5 bases short and J 2 bases short, with 2 bases between. Germline CDR1 reads SEHNR; CDR2 reads FQNEAQ (reference sequence). The CDR3: CASSNTDTQYF. CDR3 coding DNA: TGTGCCAGCAGCAACACAGATACGCAGTATTTT.

The chain is built from TRBV28 and TRBJ1-1; D not resolved. The germline gives CDR1 MDHEN, CDR2 SYDVKM. V dropped 2 bases and J dropped 1 base, with 14 bases sitting between them. The CDR3 length is 16 residues. CDR3 DNA: TGTGCCAGCAGTTTACCTGGAAGGGCCGGGAACACTGAAGCTTTCTTT. Protein product: CASSLPGRAGNTEAFF.